The 9 T cell receptor beta chains below come from one sample, sequenced in a study of T cells in Graves' hyperthyroidism and ophthalmopathy (dated by TCRdb to between 2019 and 2020). The protocol used for the library was multiplex PCR. Sequencing was carried out with an Illumina HiSeq 2000. The TCR beta CDR3 regions were amplified from RNA transcripts. The first round of RT-PCR for the TCR CDR3 was performed with the HTBI primer set and the Qiagen OneStep RT-PCR kit. TCRdb ran its own pipeline on the public reads, namely fastp trimming at Q25 and MiXCR clone calling, and kept in-frame beta chains. Identical CDR3 proteins give one entry, which carries the most common genes and DNA. The sample table shows roughly 49,000 distinct CDR3 sequences, and approximately 58% are seen once. The ten largest clones take up under 35% of the sample. The material sequenced was peripheral blood or thyroid tissue (not recorded which). These receptors were taken from a man between 18 and 35 years old with Graves' hyperthyroidism.

The chain has TRBV7-9 and TRBJ1-1, with D perhaps TRBD1 (6 bases). CDR1 is SEHNR, CDR2 FQNEAQ, per germline (reference sequence). V was clipped by 4 bases and J by 6 bases, with 18 bases between them. This CDR3 region has 15 residues. This CDR3 is CASSSPVGGEAEAFF. In nucleotides, the CDR3 is TGTGCCAGCAGCTCTCCGGTCGGGGGCGAAGCTGAAGCTTTCTTT.

The chain joins TRBV13 to TRBJ2-7; TRBD1 might be the D (5 bases). This CDR3 spans 14 amino acids. CDR1 and CDR2 from the germline V gene are PRHDT and FYEKMQ (reference sequence). Trimming pared 0 bases from V and 4 bases from J, leaving 10 bases between. The CDR3 nucleotides are TGTGCCAGCAGCTTAGGCCCTAGGGGTTACGAGCAGTACTTC. Amino acid sequence: CASSLGPRGYEQYF.

This clonotype was found once. V gene TRBV29-1 combines with J gene TRBJ1-1; no reliable D call. Germline CDR1 SQVTM, CDR2 ANQGSEA. The length of the CDR3 is 15 residues. V dropped 7 bases and J dropped 0 bases, with 18 bases sitting between them. The CDR3 spells CSGVPGWGMNTEAFF. CDR3 coding DNA: TGCAGCGGCGTGCCCGGATGGGGAATGAACACTGAAGCTTTCTTT.

The rearrangement uses TRBV29-1 and TRBJ2-4; TRBD2 agrees at 7 bases. Germline V gene sequence: CDR1 SQVTM, CDR2 ANQGSEA. This CDR3 comprises 14 residues. With 5 bases clipped from V and 1 base from J, the junction kept 5 bases outside the gene matches. The CDR3 region has the DNA TGCAGCGTTCTCGGGAGGAAGGCCAAAAACATTCAGTACTTC. This encodes CSVLGRKAKNIQYF. Full variable domain (missing parts from reference TRBV29-1 and TRBJ2-4): SAVISQKPSRDICQRGTSLTIQCQVDSQVTMMFWYRQQPGQSLTLIATANQGSEATYESGFVIDKFPISRPNLTFSTLTVSNMSPEDSSIYLCSVLGRKAKNIQYFGAGTRLSVL.

This clonotype was recorded many times. This sequence joins TRBV19 and TRBJ1-5; no definite D call. CDR1 and CDR2 (germline): LNHDA, SQIVND (reference sequence). V was shortened by 6 bases and J by 4 bases, with 10 bases between the two germline ends. The CDR3 is made up of 13 amino acids. The CDR3: CASSNIPNQPQHF. The CDR3 region has the DNA TGTGCCAGTAGCAATATTCCAAATCAGCCCCAGCATTTT.

This clonotype was found many times. The chain joins TRBV7-2 to TRBJ2-5; TRBD1 might be the D (6 bases). The length of the CDR3 is 15 residues. Germline V gene sequence: CDR1 SGHTA, CDR2 FQGNSA. The ends were cut back, 8 bases at V and 2 bases at J, with 18 bases in the middle. CDR3 protein: CASSRTTGPQETQYF. CDR3 bases: TGTGCCAGCTCCCGTACGACAGGACCACAAGAGACCCAGTACTTC.

V and J are TRBV7-2 and TRBJ1-6, with a weak D call TRBD1 (6 bases). Per the germline V gene, CDR1 is SGHTA and CDR2 is FQGNSA. The CDR3 sequence is 15 residues long. V lost 8 bases, J lost 8 bases, and 19 bases lay in between. The CDR3 region has the DNA TGTGCCAGCCAAACGGGGGGGGGCATGGATTCACCCCTCCACTTT. It encodes CASQTGGGMDSPLHF.

Remarks on this clonotype: A junction end diverges from the germline sequence, so it may reflect a read error. The chain is built from TRBV9 and TRBJ2-2; 7 bases line up with TRBD1. This CDR3 region has 16 residues. Germline loops: CDR1 SGDLS, CDR2 YYNGEE. CDR3 loop: CASSAQARGGTGELSF. CDR3 DNA: TGTGCCAGCAGCGCTCAGGCCAGAGGGGGCACCGGGGAGCTGTCTTTT.

The chain recombines TRBV5-1 with TRBJ1-2; a possible D gene is TRBD1 (5 bases). Germline-derived CDR1 and CDR2 are SGHRS and YFSETQ. The CDR3 totals 17 residues. Trimming shortened V by 0 bases and J by 1 base, and 16 bases separated the two germline ends. CDR3 loop: CASSLAGDRLFNYGYTF. CDR3 nucleotide sequence: TGCGCCAGCAGCTTGGCCGGGGACCGATTGTTTAACTATGGCTACACCTTC.